This T cell receptor beta chain was captured in a study of early T cells in non-severe SARS-CoV-2 infection. On the study more broadly: Unsorted whole blood bulk RNA was sequenced, with unpaired chains. Study-wide results and limits: Matches to VDJdb favored anti-spike CD8 responses and missed private and CD4 specificities.

In its sample, this clonotype was seen many times. The antigen is not known. Individual cDNA molecules received unique molecular identifiers. TCRdb ran MiXCR on the 5' RACE reads and lists one entry per CDR3 protein. The sample shows some 30,000 distinct CDR3 sequences, over 5% of them seen only once. Input material: whole blood. The TCR was taken from an adult who was a healthcare worker with PCR-confirmed SARS-CoV-2 infection or an uninfected control (not recorded which).

Here the CDR3 DNA reads TGTGCCAGCAGTGAAAGAGGCAATCAGCCCCAGCATTTT. Protein product: CASSERGNQPQHF. The rearrangement links TRBV6-1 to TRBJ1-5; unclear D gene. The V and J ends lost 2 bases and 2 bases respectively, with 4 bases between them. There are 13 residues in the CDR3. From germline, CDR1 is MNHNS and CDR2 SASEGT.